This T cell receptor beta chain was obtained from a study of radiotherapy plus CTLA-4 blockade in lung cancer. Across the whole study: Objective response was observed in more than 15% of patients, and disease control in approximately 30%.

General observations from the study: Radiotherapy with ipilimumab was followed by blood expansion of tumor-derived clones. According to reports, early shifts in blood T cell clones, alongside interferon-beta, forecast response most accurately.

In chemo-refractory metastatic non-small-cell lung cancer, patients got ipilimumab CTLA-4 blockade together with focal radiation. Of note for this clone: Antigen: not known.

V dropped 4 bases and J dropped 1 base, with 13 bases sitting between them. The CDR3 is made up of 15 amino acids. Looked up from germline, CDR1 is MGHDK and CDR2 is SYGVNS. The repertoire was sequenced with immunoSEQ multiplex PCR; TCRdb's copy has only in-frame clones and lacks some. The sample has 65,000 to 100,000 clones; under 85% are singletons. The rearrangement links TRBV25-1 to TRBJ1-2, with a possible D match to TRBD1 (6 bases). The source was peripheral blood, collected from a patient treated with radiotherapy plus ipilimumab. This TCR was recovered from a human donor with non-small cell lung cancer who had stable disease on radiotherapy plus ipilimumab. In DNA form, the CDR3 reads TGTGCCAGCAGTGTTCGTTCGGACAGTAACTATGGCTACACCTTC. Translated, it gives CASSVRSDSNYGYTF.